A single sample gave rise to the 14 T cell receptor beta chains below, sequenced in a study of blood T cell repertoires in COVID-19. Clones were sequenced by immunoSEQ multiplex PCR, and TCRdb holds only the in-frame ones, with some missing. The sample holds 70,000 to 100,000 clones, 90% seen once. The sample consisted of peripheral blood. The receptors derive from a woman of 80 years or more with active or convalescent COVID-19.

This chain links TRBV7-6 with TRBJ1-1, with TRBD1 identical over 7 bases. The CDR3 is 16 amino acids. J was trimmed by 0 bases and V by 5 bases; bases with no gene match: 9. From germline, CDR1 is SGHVS and CDR2 FNYEAQ. The DNA of the CDR3 is TGTGCCAGCAGCCAAATACAGGGGAGGATGAACACTGAAGCTTTCTTT. Its protein product is CASSQIQGRMNTEAFF.

This clone has a single count. The V and J genes are TRBV7-9 and TRBJ1-1, with D uncertain. This CDR3 spans 16 amino acids. V lost 7 bases to trimming and J lost 1 base, with 19 bases between them. Germline V gene lookup returns CDR1 SEHNR and CDR2 FQNEAQ (reference sequence). CDR3 amino acids: CASKRELIGGNTEAFF. Here the CDR3 DNA reads TGTGCCAGCAAAAGGGAACTAATTGGAGGGAACACTGAAGCTTTCTTT.

This chain uses TRBV7-2 with TRBJ1-5; a possible D gene is TRBD1 (5 bases). The CDR3 covers 17 residues. Trimming cost V 1 base and J 0 bases, with 13 bases left between them. Germline CDR1 is SGHTA and CDR2 is FQGNSA. The CDR3 spells CASSLVSGYGSNQPQHF. The CDR3 DNA reads TGTGCCAGCAGCTTAGTATCAGGGTATGGTAGCAATCAGCCCCAGCATTTT.

This chain joins TRBV24-1 and TRBJ2-1; a possible D gene is TRBD2 (6 bases). The CDR3 runs to 15 residues. Germline V CDR1 and CDR2: KGHDR, SFDVKD. Trimming removed 4 bases from V and 4 bases from J, with 13 bases in between. For the CDR3, the DNA is TGTGCCACCAGTGACCATGGTAGCGGTTACAATGAGCAGTTCTTC. It translates to CATSDHGSGYNEQFF.

CDR3 residues: CSVERGNTDTQYF. In DNA, the CDR3 is TGCAGCGTTGAGCGGGGCAACACAGATACGCAGTATTTT. The V and J genes are TRBV29-1 and TRBJ2-3; D is possibly TRBD2 (6 bases). The CDR3 has 13 amino acids. Germline CDR1 is SQVTM and CDR2 is ANQGSEA. Deletions cut 3 bases from V and 2 bases from J, with 9 bases between.

This chain uses TRBV18 with TRBJ1-2, with 8 bases matching TRBD1. The CDR3 spans 14 residues. Germline V gives CDR1 KGHSH, CDR2 LQKENI. V trimming: 2 bases; J trimming: 8 bases; junction bases outside the gene matches: 7. The DNA of the CDR3 is TGTGCCAGCTCACCAGAGGACAGGGTTGGAGGCTACACCTTC. The encoded protein is CASSPEDRVGGYTF.

V gene TRBV10-2 combines with J gene TRBJ2-2; TRBD2 might be the D (6 bases). The germline V gene has CDR1 WSHSY and CDR2 SAAADI. V dropped 10 bases and J dropped 4 bases, with 16 bases sitting between them. CDR3 length: 14 amino acids. The CDR3 nucleotides are TGCGCCACCGGGGGAGGCGGACGCACCGGGGAGCTGTTTTTT. It codes for CATGGGGRTGELFF.

Worth noting for this clone: A junction boundary mismatches the germline segment, possibly from a read error. This rearrangement joins TRBV7-7 to TRBJ2-5; a possible D gene is TRBD2 (6 bases). CDR1 is SSHAT, CDR2 FNYEAQ, per germline (reference sequence). CDR3 length: 16 residues. CDR3 in DNA: TGTGCTAGCAGTCGGGGCCTAGCGTATGGGGAAGAGACCCAGTACTTC. Translating it yields CASSRGLAYGEETQYF.

The chain employs TRBV27 and TRBJ1-5, with 7 bases matching TRBD1. The germline gives CDR1 MNHEY, CDR2 SMNVEV (reference sequence). The J segment lost 6 bases and the V segment lost 6 bases, leaving 11 bases of the junction unmatched. The CDR3 is made up of 15 amino acids. The CDR3 DNA reads as TGTGCCAGCAGCCCGGGAACAGGGGTAGGTCAGCCCCAGCATTTT. Translated, it gives CASSPGTGVGQPQHF.

This rearrangement joins TRBV6-5 to TRBJ2-7; no clear D. With 0 bases removed from V and 0 bases from J, the gap between germline ends came to 6 bases. Germline V CDR1 and CDR2: MNHEY, SVGAGI. The CDR3 totals 14 residues. CDR3 in DNA: TGTGCCAGCAGTTACTCGGTGGCCTCCTACGAGCAGTACTTC. It is translated as CASSYSVASYEQYF.

V is TRBV4-3 and J is TRBJ2-7; possible D gene TRBD1, 6 bases. The CDR3 covers 14 residues. The V gene lost 0 bases and the J gene lost 2 bases, with 8 bases spanning the gap. The germline CDR1 and CDR2 sequences are LGHNA and YSLEER. The CDR3 bases are TGCGCCAGCAGCCAAGAGGGGGCAACCTACGAGCAGTACTTC. Translating it yields CASSQEGATYEQYF.

The rearrangement links TRBV2 to TRBJ2-7, with 10 nucleotides matching TRBD1. With 5 bases clipped from V and 4 bases from J, the junction kept 5 bases outside the gene matches. The CDR3 covers 14 residues. Germline V gives CDR1 SNHLY, CDR2 FYNNEI. The CDR3 here is CASSFGQGGYEQYF. CDR3 sequence (DNA): TGTGCCAGCAGTTTCGGACAGGGGGGGTACGAGCAGTACTTC. The whole variable domain, filled in from reference TRBV2 and TRBJ2-7, reads EPEVTQTPSHQVTQMGQEVILRCVPISNHLYFYWYRQILGQKVEFLVSFYNNEISEKSEIFDDQFSVERPDGSNFTLKIRSTKLEDSAMYFCASSFGQGGYEQYFGPGTRLTVT.

V and J are TRBV9 and TRBJ2-3, with 9 bases aligning to TRBD2. This CDR3 contains 15 residues. Germline V CDR1 and CDR2: SGDLS, YYNGEE. V trimming: 6 bases; J trimming: 3 bases; junction bases outside the gene matches: 8. The CDR3 loop is CASTHASGETDTQYF. The CDR3, as DNA: TGTGCCAGCACCCACGCTAGCGGGGAAACAGATACGCAGTATTTT.

This rearrangement joins TRBV18 to TRBJ2-1, with 8 bases fitting TRBD1. The CDR3 is made up of 13 amino acids. The J segment lost 8 bases and the V segment lost 5 bases, leaving 5 bases of the junction unmatched. Per germline, CDR1 KGHSH and CDR2 LQKENI. The CDR3, as DNA: TGTGCCAGCTCAGCGACAGGGGAGTATGAGCAGTTCTTC. This translates into CASSATGEYEQFF.